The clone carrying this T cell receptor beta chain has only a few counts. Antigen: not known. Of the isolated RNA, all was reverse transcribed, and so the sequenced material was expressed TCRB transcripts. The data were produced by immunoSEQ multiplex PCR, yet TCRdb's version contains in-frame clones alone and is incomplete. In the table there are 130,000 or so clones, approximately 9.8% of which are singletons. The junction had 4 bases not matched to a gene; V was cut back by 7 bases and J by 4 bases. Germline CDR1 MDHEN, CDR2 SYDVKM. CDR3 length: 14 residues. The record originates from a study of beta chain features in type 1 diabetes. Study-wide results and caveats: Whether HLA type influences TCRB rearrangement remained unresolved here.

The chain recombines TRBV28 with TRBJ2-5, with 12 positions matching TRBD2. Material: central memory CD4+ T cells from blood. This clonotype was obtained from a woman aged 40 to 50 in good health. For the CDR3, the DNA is TGTGCCAGCACCCCGGGACTAGCGGGAGAGACCCAGTACTTC. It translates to CASTPGLAGETQYF. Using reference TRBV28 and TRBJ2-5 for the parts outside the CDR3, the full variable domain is DVKVTQSSRYLVKRTGEKVFLECVQDMDHENMFWYRQDPGLGLRLIYFSYDVKMKEKGDIPEGYSVSREKKERFSLILESASTNQTSMYLCASTPGLAGETQYFGPGTRLLVL.